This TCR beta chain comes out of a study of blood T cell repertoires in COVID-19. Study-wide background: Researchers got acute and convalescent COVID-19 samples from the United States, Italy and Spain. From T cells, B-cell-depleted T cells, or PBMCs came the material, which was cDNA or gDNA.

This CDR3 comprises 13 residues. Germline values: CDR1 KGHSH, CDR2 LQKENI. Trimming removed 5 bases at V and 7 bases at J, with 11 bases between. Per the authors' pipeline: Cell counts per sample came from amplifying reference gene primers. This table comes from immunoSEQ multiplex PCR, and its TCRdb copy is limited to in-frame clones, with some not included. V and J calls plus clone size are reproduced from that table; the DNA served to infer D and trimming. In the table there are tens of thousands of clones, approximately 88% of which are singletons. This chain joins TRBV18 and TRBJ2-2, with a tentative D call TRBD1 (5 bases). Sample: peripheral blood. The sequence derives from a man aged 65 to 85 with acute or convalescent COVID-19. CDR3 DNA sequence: TGTGCCAGCTCAGCAACCAGGGACGGGGAGCTGTTTTTT. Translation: CASSATRDGELFF.